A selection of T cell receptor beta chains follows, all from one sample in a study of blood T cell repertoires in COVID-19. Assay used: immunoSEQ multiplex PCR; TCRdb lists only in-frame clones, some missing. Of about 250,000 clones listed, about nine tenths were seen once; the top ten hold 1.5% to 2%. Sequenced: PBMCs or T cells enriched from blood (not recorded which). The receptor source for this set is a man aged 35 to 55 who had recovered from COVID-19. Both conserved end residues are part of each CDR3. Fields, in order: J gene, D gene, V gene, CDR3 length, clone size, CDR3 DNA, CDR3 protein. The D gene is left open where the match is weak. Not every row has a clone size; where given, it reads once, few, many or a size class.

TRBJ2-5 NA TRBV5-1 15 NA TGCGCCAGCAGCCTCCCCCAGGGTGGACAAGAGACCCAGTACTTC CASSLPQGGQETQYF
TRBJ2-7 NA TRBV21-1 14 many TGTGCCAGCAGCACCTTAGCGGGAGTGAACGAGCAGTACTTC CASSTLAGVNEQYF
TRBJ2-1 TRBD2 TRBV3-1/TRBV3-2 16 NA TGTGCCAGCAGCCAAGTGGGGGGGGGAAATGTGGATGAGCAGTTCTTC CASSQVGGGNVDEQFF
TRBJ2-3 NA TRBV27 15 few TGTGCCAGCAGCCGGCGGGACTCTAGCACAGATACGCAGTATTTT CASSRRDSSTDTQYF
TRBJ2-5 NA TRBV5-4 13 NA TGTGCCAGCGCTAGGCAGCAGCAAGAGACCCAGTACTTC CASARQQQETQYF
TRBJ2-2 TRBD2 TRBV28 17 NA TGTGCCAGCAGTTTCACTAGCGGGACCCGGGGGACCGGGGAGCTGTTTTTT CASSFTSGTRGTGELFF
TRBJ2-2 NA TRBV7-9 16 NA TGTGCCAGCAGCCCTGTCGGGACAATAAACACCGGGGAGCTGTTTTTT CASSPVGTINTGELFF
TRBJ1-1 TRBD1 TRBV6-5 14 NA TGTGCCAGCAGCTTGACAGGGTTGAACACTGAAGCTTTCTTT CASSLTGLNTEAFF
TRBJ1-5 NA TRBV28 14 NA TGTGCCAGCAGCCCCGGCGGGGGGAATCAGCCCCAGCATTTT CASSPGGGNQPQHF
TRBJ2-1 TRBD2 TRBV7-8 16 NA TGTGCCAGCAGCACGTCCAGGGGCGGGGGGTACTATGAGCAGTTCTTC CASSTSRGGGYYEQFF
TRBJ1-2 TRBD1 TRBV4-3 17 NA TGCGCCAGCAGCCAATACGGGACAGGGGCCACAAACTATGGCTACACCTTC CASSQYGTGATNYGYTF
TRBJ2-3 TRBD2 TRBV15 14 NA TGTGCCACCAGCAGGGGGACTAGCGGGAATACGCAGTATTTT CATSRGTSGNTQYF
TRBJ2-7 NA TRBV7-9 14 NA TGTGCCAGCAGCTGGACAGATTACACCTACGAGCAGTACTTC CASSWTDYTYEQYF
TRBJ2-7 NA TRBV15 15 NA TGTGCCACCAGCAGCCCGGGACTGTCCTCCTACGAGCAGTACTTC CATSSPGLSSYEQYF
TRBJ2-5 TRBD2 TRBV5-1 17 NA TGCGCCAGCAGCTTGGTAGTGGCGGGAGGGGATGAAGAGACCCAGTACTTC CASSLVVAGGDEETQYF
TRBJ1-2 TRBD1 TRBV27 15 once TGTGCCAGCAGAGTACAGGGGGCCGGTTCCTATGGCTACACCTTC CASRVQGAGSYGYTF
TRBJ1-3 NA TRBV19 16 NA TGTGCCAGTAGTATTAGCAGCGGCGAACCTGGAAACACCATATATTTT CASSISSGEPGNTIYF
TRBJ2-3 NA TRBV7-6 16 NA TGTGCCAGCAGCTTAGCGGAGGGTTGGTCCTTAAGTACGCAGTATTTT CASSLAEGWSLSTQYF
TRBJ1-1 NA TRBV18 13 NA TGTGCCAGCTCACCTAGCAGGGCCTCTGAAGCTTTCTTT CASSPSRASEAFF
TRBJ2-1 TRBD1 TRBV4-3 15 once TGCGCCAGCAGCCACAACACAGGGGGGCACAATGAGCAGTTCTTC CASSHNTGGHNEQFF